This entry describes one TCR beta chain. The data were obtained in a study of blood T cell repertoires in COVID-19. At the level of the study: Spain, Italy and the United States supplied samples that represented acute and convalescent COVID-19. Sources were T cells, B-cell-depleted T cells, or PBMCs; the material itself was cDNA or gDNA.

After removal of 0 bases from V and 4 bases from J, the junction contained 7 bases not matched to a gene. Per the germline V gene, CDR1 is SGDLS and CDR2 is YYNGEE. CDR3 length: 15 residues. In the original analysis: From reference gene primer amplification, estimates of nucleated cell counts were derived. Data came from immunoSEQ multiplex PCR; TCRdb stores just in-frame clones and leaves some out. The D gene and trimming were derived from the DNA, and the V and J assignments and clone size from that table. The table lists about 330,000 clones, 86% of them singletons, with under 2% in the top ten. Sequencing used peripheral blood. This receptor was identified in a woman aged 45-60 years with acute or convalescent COVID-19. The chain recombines TRBV9 with TRBJ2-7, with 7 bases that match TRBD1. The CDR3 DNA reads as TGTGCCAGCAGCGTAGCCACAGGGGATGGGTACGAGCAGTACTTC. It is translated as CASSVATGDGYEQYF.